This TCR beta chain was sequenced during a study of blood T cell repertoires in COVID-19. About the study: Samples representing acute and convalescent COVID-19 were sourced from the United States, Italy and Spain. From T cells, B-cell-depleted T cells, or PBMCs came the material, which was cDNA or gDNA.

In the source study's methods: Using reference gene primer amplification, nucleated cell counts were estimated. The protocol was immunoSEQ multiplex PCR, while the TCRdb copy is restricted to in-frame clones and leaves out a portion. The V and J calls and clone size come from that table; D and trimming were worked out from the DNA. The sample contains 70,000 to 95,000 clones, around 89% of which appear only once. This CDR3 has 14 amino acids. V was clipped by 6 bases and J by 1 base, with 12 bases between them. CDR1 is MNHEY, CDR2 SVGAGI, per germline. Sequenced input: peripheral blood. The chain carries TRBV6-5 and TRBJ1-1; a possible D gene is TRBD1 (6 bases). The receptor was isolated from an elderly woman with active COVID-19. The CDR3 region has the DNA TGTGCCAGCAGACCCAGGGGTCAGAACACTGAAGCTTTCTTT. Protein product: CASRPRGQNTEAFF.